These 19 T cell receptor beta chains share one sample of origin, sequenced in a study of CDR3 diversity in severe acne (dated by TCRdb to between 2018 and 2021). Libraries were prepared through PCR. The run used an Illumina HiSeq 2000. TCRdb reprocessed the public reads (quality trimming at Q25 with fastp, clone calling with MiXCR) and kept in-frame beta chains. Each CDR3 protein gets just one entry, which takes the most common genes and DNA from the rows behind it. The sample table shows approximately 90,000 distinct CDR3 sequences, and about 48% are seen once. The ten largest account for around 9.1% of the sample. Sequenced sample: blood. These receptors were taken from a male donor in good health, serving as a control.

As concerns this clonotype: One base away lies a much larger clone, so this may be a sequencing read error. No DNA is shown, since the ends of the CDR3 on it are uncertain; the CDR3 is the one TCRdb lists. V is TRBV7-9 and J is TRBJ2-7; the DNA was not compared with TRBD1, the D call given in the table. The CDR3 is 15 amino acids long, termini counted. Per germline, CDR1 SEHNR and CDR2 FQNEAQ (reference sequence). The CDR3 is CASSFGQGTSYERYF.

In this sample, this clonotype turned up many times. V usage is TRBV5-1 and J usage is TRBJ1-6; a weak D match, TRBD1 (5 bases). In germline, CDR1 is SGHRS, CDR2 YFSETQ. The V end lost 6 bases, the J end lost 5 bases, and 18 bases lay between the germline ends. The CDR3 is made up of 16 amino acids. CDR3 DNA: TGCGCCAGCAACCCGAATGGGGCCCCGGATAATTCACCCCTCCACTTT. It codes for CASNPNGAPDNSPLHF.

This clonotype was counted only a few times. The V and J genes are TRBV6-5 and TRBJ1-3; D gene unclear. CDR1 is MNHEY and CDR2 is SVGAGI in the germline V gene. The CDR3 is 14 residues long. V lost 7 bases to trimming and J lost 0 bases, with 10 bases between them. CDR3 loop: CASKSANSGNTIYF. CDR3 nucleotides: TGTGCCAGCAAGTCAGCAAACTCTGGAAACACCATATATTTT.

About this clonotype: The junction differs from germline at one of its ends, possibly a read error. This chain uses TRBV9 with TRBJ1-6; TRBD1 matches 7 bases. This CDR3 comprises 15 residues. The V gene's germline CDR1 is SGDLS and CDR2 YYNGEE. CDR3: CASSVRQGPNPPLHF. The CDR3 nucleotides read TGTGCCAGCAGCGTAAGACAGGGACCTAATCCACCCCTCCACTTT.

As to this clonotype: One junction end disagrees with the germline gene, perhaps due to a read error. The CDR3 region is CSARAGAGANVLTF. The CDR3 bases are TGCAGTGCAAGAGCGGGAGCTGGGGCCAACGTCCTGACTTTC. V and J are TRBV20-1 and TRBJ2-6, with 8 bases matching TRBD2. The CDR3 spans 14 residues. In germline, CDR1 is DFQATT, CDR2 SNEGSKA (reference sequence).

Many counts were recorded for this clonotype. The J gene is TRBJ2-3, the V gene TRBV6-1, with a possible D match to TRBD1 (6 bases). Trimming took 3 bases from V and 0 from J, leaving 10 bases between them. CDR3 length equals 15 residues. Looked up from germline, CDR1 is MNHNS and CDR2 is SASEGT. The CDR3 loop reads CASSDRGSSTDTQYF. In DNA, the CDR3 is TGTGCCAGCAGTGATAGGGGGTCTAGCACAGATACGCAGTATTTT.

The chain joins TRBV9 to TRBJ1-2; 9 bases align to TRBD1. CDR1 SGDLS and CDR2 YYNGEE come from the germline V gene. Trimming at V came to 4 bases and at J to 7 bases, leaving 8 bases not matched to a gene. CDR3 size: 14 residues. The CDR3 DNA reads TGTGCCAGCAGCCCATCCACAGGGGGCTTTGGCTACACCTTC. Translated, it gives CASSPSTGGFGYTF.

This clonotype was seen more than once but under ten times. The J gene is TRBJ2-2, the V gene TRBV7-2, with D maybe TRBD2 (5 bases). Per the germline V gene, CDR1 is SGHTA and CDR2 is FQGNSA. Trimming left V 5 bases short and J 0 bases short, with 10 bases between. The CDR3 length is 15 residues. The chain's CDR3 is CASSDRGPNTGELFF. CDR3 DNA: TGTGCCAGCAGCGACCGAGGGCCGAACACCGGGGAGCTGTTTTTT. Full variable domain (remainder filled in from reference TRBV7-2 and TRBJ2-2): GAGVSQSPSNKVTEKGKDVELRCDPISGHTALYWYRQSLGQGLEFLIYFQGNSAPDKSGLPSDRFSAERTGGSVSTLTIQRTQQEDSAVYLCASSDRGPNTGELFFGEGSRLTVL.

Points on this clonotype: Likely a read error: the CDR3 ends without its conserved phenylalanine or tryptophan. The DNA is omitted, as the CDR3 cannot be located on it reliably, and the CDR3 follows TCRdb's listing. This chain links TRBV6-5 with TRBJ2-3; the table's D call TRBD2 went unverified against the DNA. The CDR3 is 15 amino acids long, termini counted. Looked up from germline, CDR1 is MNHEY and CDR2 is SVGAGI. CDR3: CASWSSGLAIGATYY.

There are many counts of this clonotype. V gene TRBV24-1 combines with J gene TRBJ2-3; D is unclear. The CDR3 sequence is 16 residues long. V lost 3 bases and J 4 bases, leaving 16 bases between the germline ends. Germline V gene sequence: CDR1 KGHDR, CDR2 SFDVKD. CDR3 loop: CATSDHIGPPPDTQYF. DNA for the CDR3: TGTGCCACCAGTGATCACATTGGGCCACCTCCAGATACGCAGTATTTT.

V usage is TRBV9 and J usage is TRBJ1-5, with TRBD1 matching over 11 bases. Germline V gives CDR1 SGDLS, CDR2 YYNGEE. CDR3 size: 15 residues. V dropped 3 bases and J dropped 5; count of bases not matched to a gene: 4. CDR3 sequence (DNA): TGTGCCAGCAGCGCGGGGGGACAGGGGGATCAGCCCCAGCATTTT. As protein: CASSAGGQGDQPQHF.

The chain employs TRBV25-1 and TRBJ1-5; 8 positions match TRBD1. The V gene end was trimmed by 6 bases and the J gene end by 9 bases; junction bases not matched to a gene: 10. The CDR3 is made up of 14 amino acids. Per the germline V gene, CDR1 is MGHDK and CDR2 is SYGVNS. CDR3 sequence reads: CASSLTGEPSPQHF. In DNA, the CDR3 is TGTGCCAGCAGCCTGACAGGGGAGCCGTCGCCCCAGCATTTT.

The gene calls are TRBV6-2 or TRBV6-3 and TRBJ2-1; D is ambiguous. Trimming removed 6 bases from V and 4 bases from J, with 13 bases in between. CDR1 is MNHEY and CDR2 is SVGEGT in the germline V gene. The CDR3 length is 14 residues. This CDR3 reads CASSFDHTYNEQFF. DNA of the CDR3: TGTGCCAGCAGCTTCGACCATACTTACAATGAGCAGTTCTTC.

This rearrangement joins TRBV4-1 to TRBJ2-3; no reliable D call. Germline V gives CDR1 MGHRA, CDR2 YSYEKL. The CDR3 is 13 amino acids. V lost 0 bases and J 3 bases, leaving 4 bases between the germline ends. The CDR3 bases are TGCGCCAGCAGCCAAGAGAGGACAGATACGCAGTATTTT. Protein sequence: CASSQERTDTQYF.

Ten or more counts support this clonotype. This rearrangement joins TRBV7-3 to TRBJ2-3; 11 bases are shared with TRBD2. Looked up from germline, CDR1 is SGHTA and CDR2 is FQGTGA. The CDR3 loop spans 15 amino acids. Trimming removed 5 bases from V and 5 bases from J; junction bases left unmatched: 6. CDR3 nucleotides: TGTGCCAGCAGCCTTAGCGGGGGGGCATTAGATACGCAGTATTTT. This sequence encodes CASSLSGGALDTQYF.

This clonotype was detected only a few times. The rearrangement joins TRBV29-1 to TRBJ2-2; D possibly corresponds to TRBD2 (5 bases). Trimming shortened V by 4 bases and J by 5 bases, and 14 bases separated the two germline ends. Per the germline V gene, CDR1 is SQVTM and CDR2 is ANQGSEA. The CDR3 covers 14 residues. In DNA form, the CDR3 reads TGCAGCGTTGGCGGCCTCGGCGGGACCGGGGAGCTGTTTTTT. Protein sequence: CSVGGLGGTGELFF.

Remarks on this clonotype: One end of the junction varies from germline; a read error may be responsible. CDR3 coding DNA: TGCGTCAGCAGAAGGACAAGGCGGTACGAGCAGTACTTC. Translating it yields CVSRRTRRYEQYF. The chain couples TRBV5-1 to TRBJ2-7; possibly TRBD1 for D (5 bases). CDR1 is SGHRS, CDR2 YFSETQ, per germline. The CDR3 length is 13 residues.

This chain uses TRBV25-1 with TRBJ2-7, with 8 bases lining up with TRBD1. The V gene's germline CDR1 is MGHDK and CDR2 SYGVNS. The junction had 17 bases not matched to a gene; V was cut back by 10 bases and J by 3 bases. The CDR3 extends over 16 amino acids. The CDR3 sequence: CANRPTGGPHGYEQYF. CDR3 in DNA: TGTGCCAACAGACCAACAGGGGGGCCGCATGGCTACGAGCAGTACTTC.

This chain joins TRBV6-4 and TRBJ2-1, with 8 positions matching TRBD2. Germline V gene data show CDR1 as MRHNA and CDR2 as SNTAGT. The CDR3 is made up of 15 amino acids. J lost 4 bases, V lost 2 bases, and 4 bases had no gene match. CDR3 in DNA: TGTGCCAGCAGTGACGCGGGGGGCGGGTACAATGAGCAGTTCTTC. Translation: CASSDAGGGYNEQFF.